The 10 T cell receptor beta chains reported below all come from one sample, sequenced in a study of blood T cell repertoires in COVID-19. The data were produced by immunoSEQ multiplex PCR, yet TCRdb's version contains in-frame clones alone and is incomplete. The sample records 250,000 to 350,000 clones, more than 75% being singletons. Input material: peripheral blood. These receptors originate from a woman aged 45-65 years who had recovered from COVID-19.

The chain joins TRBV7-9 to TRBJ1-1; D unresolved. Trimming shortened V by 1 base and J by 0 bases, and 12 bases separated the two germline ends. The CDR3 is 16 residues long. The germline V gene has CDR1 SEHNR and CDR2 FQNEAQ (reference sequence). The CDR3 spells CASSLGQISMNTEAFF. CDR3 in DNA: TGTGCCAGCAGCTTAGGGCAGATTTCCATGAACACTGAAGCTTTCTTT.

The CDR3 sequence: CASSQGGLAGAGELFF. CDR3 sequence (DNA): TGCGCCAGCAGCCAAGGGGGACTAGCGGGGGCCGGGGAGCTGTTTTTT. V gene TRBV4-1 combines with J gene TRBJ2-2, with 14 bases that match TRBD2. Germline V lookup: CDR1 MGHRA, CDR2 YSYEKL. The CDR3 has 16 amino acids. The J segment lost 6 bases and the V segment lost 1 base, leaving 1 base of the junction unmatched.

The V gene is TRBV10-2, the J gene TRBJ2-5, with D perhaps TRBD1 (5 bases). V gave up 6 bases and J gave up 4 bases, with 18 bases separating them. The V gene's germline CDR1 is WSHSY and CDR2 SAAADI. CDR3 length: 15 residues. In DNA form, the CDR3 reads TGCGCCAGCAGGTGGACAAACAAATTGGGAGAGACCCAGTACTTC. Encoded protein: CASRWTNKLGETQYF.

The J gene is TRBJ2-7, the V gene TRBV28; D is possibly TRBD1 (5 bases). Trimming pared 9 bases from V and 7 bases from J, leaving 16 bases between. This CDR3 is 12 amino acids long. Germline CDR1 reads MDHEN; CDR2 reads SYDVKM. CDR3 residues: CASGATLEEQYF. Written as DNA, the CDR3 is TGTGCCAGTGGGGCCACCCTCGAGGAGCAGTACTTC.

This clone was picked up one time. The chain combines TRBV2 with TRBJ2-3; D is possibly TRBD2 (6 bases). Deletions cut 4 bases from V and 4 bases from J, with 15 bases between. The CDR3 is 15 amino acids. Germline CDR1 SNHLY, CDR2 FYNNEI. This chain's CDR3 is CASSGLRDAADTQYF. CDR3 bases: TGTGCCAGCAGTGGCTTGCGGGATGCCGCAGATACGCAGTATTTT.

The CDR3: CASSPSGGSPMNTEAFF. As DNA, the CDR3 is TGTGCCAGCAGTCCCTCAGGGGGCAGCCCCATGAACACTGAAGCTTTCTTT. This chain joins TRBV28 and TRBJ1-1, with 8 bases fitting TRBD1. This CDR3 has 17 amino acids. Germline CDR1 MDHEN, CDR2 SYDVKM. V lost 5 bases and J lost 0; bases outside the gene matches: 11.

V and J are TRBV28 and TRBJ2-2, with D perhaps matching TRBD1 (6 bases). V gave up 7 bases and J gave up 6 bases, with 12 bases separating them. The CDR3 extends over 13 amino acids. Germline CDR1 reads MDHEN; CDR2 reads SYDVKM. CDR3 in amino acids: CASTRDTSGELFF. The CDR3 region has the DNA TGTGCCAGCACCCGGGACACCTCCGGGGAGCTGTTTTTT.

This clone has just a few counts. The rearrangement joins TRBV18 to TRBJ1-3; 8 nucleotides agree with TRBD1. CDR1 is KGHSH and CDR2 is LQKENI in the germline V gene. The CDR3 has 15 residues. The trim removed 4 bases at V and 0 bases at J, leaving 2 bases unmatched. The CDR3 protein is CASSRDRSSGNTIYF. The CDR3 bases are TGTGCCAGCTCACGGGACAGGAGCTCTGGAAACACCATATATTTT.

This sequence joins TRBV5-1 and TRBJ2-7, with TRBD1 matching 8 bases. Germline V lookup: CDR1 SGHRS, CDR2 YFSETQ. V gave up 4 bases and J gave up 2 bases; unmatched junction bases: 5. The CDR3 covers 14 residues. This CDR3 is CASSAGTGPYEQYF. The DNA of the CDR3 is TGCGCCAGCAGCGCAGGGACAGGACCCTACGAGCAGTACTTC. The complete variable domain, with remaining parts taken from reference TRBV5-1 and TRBJ2-7, reads KAGVTQTPRYLIKTRGQQVTLSCSPISGHRSVSWYQQTPGQGLQFLFEYFSETQRNKGNFPGRFSGRQFSNSRSEMNVSTLELGDSALYLCASSAGTGPYEQYFGPGTRLTVT.

The chain recombines TRBV5-1 with TRBJ2-1, with TRBD1 identical over 7 bases. Germline V gene data show CDR1 as SGHRS and CDR2 as YFSETQ. J was trimmed by 3 bases and V by 4 bases; bases with no gene match: 4. This CDR3 is 14 amino acids long. The CDR3 coding sequence is TGCGCCAGCAGCACGGGACAGATCTACAATGAGCAGTTCTTC. Protein: CASSTGQIYNEQFF.